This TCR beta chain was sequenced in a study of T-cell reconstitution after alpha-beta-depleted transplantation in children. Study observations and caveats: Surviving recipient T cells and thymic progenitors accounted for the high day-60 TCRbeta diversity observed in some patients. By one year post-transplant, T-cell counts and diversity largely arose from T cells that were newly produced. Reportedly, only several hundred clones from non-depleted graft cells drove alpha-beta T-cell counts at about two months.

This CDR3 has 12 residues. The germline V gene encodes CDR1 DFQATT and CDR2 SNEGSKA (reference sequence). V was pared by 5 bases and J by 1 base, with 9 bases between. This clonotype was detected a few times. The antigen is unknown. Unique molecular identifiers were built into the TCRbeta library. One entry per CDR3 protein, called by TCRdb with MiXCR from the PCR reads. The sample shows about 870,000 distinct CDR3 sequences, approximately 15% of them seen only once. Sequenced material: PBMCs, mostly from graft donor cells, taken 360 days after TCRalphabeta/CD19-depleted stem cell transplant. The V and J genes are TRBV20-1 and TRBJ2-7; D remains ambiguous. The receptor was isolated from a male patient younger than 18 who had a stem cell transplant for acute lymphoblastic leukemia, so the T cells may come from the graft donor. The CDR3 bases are TGCAGTGCTCCGTTTCAGTCCTACGAGCAGTACTTC. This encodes CSAPFQSYEQYF.